This entry is about one TCR beta chain. Its antigen is still unknown. The data originate from a study of shared clonotypes between healthy human individuals. Broader study findings: Among donors, the sharing of clonotypes was expected to be influenced by sequencing depth.

The protocol was immunoSEQ multiplex PCR, while the TCRdb copy is restricted to in-frame clones and leaves out a portion. The table includes about 1.5 million clones, around 98% detected once. This CDR3 spans 15 amino acids. Germline CDR1 reads MNHEY; CDR2 reads SMNVEV (reference sequence). V was pared by 3 bases and J by 5 bases, with 14 bases between. The rearrangement uses TRBV27 and TRBJ2-1; no firm D call. The TCR originated in a man aged 25-45 years in good health. Sequencing used naive CD4+ T cells sorted from blood. Subset specified: CD45RA+ positively selected. The CDR3 loop reads CASSLEVGWNNEQFF. Here the CDR3 DNA reads TGTGCCAGCAGTTTGGAAGTCGGCTGGAACAATGAGCAGTTCTTC.